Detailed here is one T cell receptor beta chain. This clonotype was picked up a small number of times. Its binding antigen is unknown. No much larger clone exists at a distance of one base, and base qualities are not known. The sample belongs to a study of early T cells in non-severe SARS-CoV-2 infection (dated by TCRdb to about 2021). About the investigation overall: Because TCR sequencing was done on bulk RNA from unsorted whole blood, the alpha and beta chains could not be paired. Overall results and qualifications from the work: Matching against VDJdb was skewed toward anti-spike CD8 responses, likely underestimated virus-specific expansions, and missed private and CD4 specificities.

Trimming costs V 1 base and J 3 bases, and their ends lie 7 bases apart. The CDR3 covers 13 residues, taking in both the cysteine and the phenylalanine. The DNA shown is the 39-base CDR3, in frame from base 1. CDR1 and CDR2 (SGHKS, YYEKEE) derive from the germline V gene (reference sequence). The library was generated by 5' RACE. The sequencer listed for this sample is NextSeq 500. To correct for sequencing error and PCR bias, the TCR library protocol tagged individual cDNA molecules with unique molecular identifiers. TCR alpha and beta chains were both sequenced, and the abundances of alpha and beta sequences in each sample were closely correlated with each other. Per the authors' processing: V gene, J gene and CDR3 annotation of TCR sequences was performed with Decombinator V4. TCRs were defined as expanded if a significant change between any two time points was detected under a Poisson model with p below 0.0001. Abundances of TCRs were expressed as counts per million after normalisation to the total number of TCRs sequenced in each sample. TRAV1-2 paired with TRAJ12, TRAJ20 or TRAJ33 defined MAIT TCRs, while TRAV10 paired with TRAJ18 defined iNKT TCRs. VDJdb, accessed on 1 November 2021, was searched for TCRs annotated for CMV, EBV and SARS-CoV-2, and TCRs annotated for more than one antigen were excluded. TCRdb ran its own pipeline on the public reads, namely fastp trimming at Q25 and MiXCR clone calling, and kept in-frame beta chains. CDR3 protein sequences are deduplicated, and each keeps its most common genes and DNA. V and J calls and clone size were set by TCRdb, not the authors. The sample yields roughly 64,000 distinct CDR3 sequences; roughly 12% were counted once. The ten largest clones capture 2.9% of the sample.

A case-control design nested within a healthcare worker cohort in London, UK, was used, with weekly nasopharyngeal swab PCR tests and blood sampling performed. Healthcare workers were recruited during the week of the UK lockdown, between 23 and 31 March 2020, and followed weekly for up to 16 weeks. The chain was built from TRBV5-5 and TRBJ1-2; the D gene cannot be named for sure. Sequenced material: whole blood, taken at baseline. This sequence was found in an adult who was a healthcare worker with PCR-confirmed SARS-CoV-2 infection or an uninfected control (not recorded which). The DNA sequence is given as TGTGCCAGCAGCTTGTCTACGGACTATGGCTACACCTTC. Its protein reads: CASSLSTDYGYTF.